Below are 28 T cell receptor beta chains sequenced from a single sample in a study of T cell responses to AZD1222 COVID-19 vaccine. Sequenced by immunoSEQ multiplex PCR; TCRdb stores in-frame clones only, minus some. The table lists about 76,000 clones, over 60% of them singletons. The sample here was peripheral blood, taken 28 days after the second dose of the MenACWY control vaccine. These receptors were obtained from an adult who received the MenACWY meningococcal vaccine as a control.

The J gene is TRBJ1-5, the V gene TRBV3-1 (or the pseudogene TRBV3-2); tentatively, D is TRBD1 (6 bases). Deletions cut 5 bases from V and 2 bases from J, with 10 bases between. Germline-derived CDR1 and CDR2 are LGHDT and YNNKEL (reference sequence). This CDR3 has 14 amino acids. The CDR3 DNA sequence: TGTGCCAGCAGCACAGGGTTGGGCAATCAGCCCCAGCATTTT. Translating gives CASSTGLGNQPQHF.

This chain's CDR3 is CASSGTGGRYEQYF. In DNA form, the CDR3 reads TGCGCCAGCAGCGGGACAGGGGGCAGGTACGAGCAGTACTTC. The J gene is TRBJ2-7, the V gene TRBV5-1; 12 nucleotides match TRBD1. Trimming removed 4 bases from V and 4 bases from J; junction bases left unmatched: 3. The CDR3 runs to 14 residues. Germline-derived CDR1 and CDR2 are SGHRS and YFSETQ.

For this clone: Germline is not matched at one junction end, which may reflect a read error. The chain employs TRBV7-2 and TRBJ2-5, with 7 positions matching TRBD2. In germline, CDR1 is SGHTA, CDR2 FQGNSA. The CDR3 is 16 residues long. CDR3 loop: CASSLSSGRPQGTQYF. In nucleotides, the CDR3 is TGTGCCAGCAGCTTATCATCCGGGAGGCCCCAAGGGACCCAGTACTTC.

The V call is TRBV5-1, the J call TRBJ1-1, with D possibly TRBD1 on 5 matching bases. The V end was cut by 1 base, the J end by 5 bases, with 12 bases between. The CDR3 has 14 residues. From germline, CDR1 is SGHRS and CDR2 YFSETQ. CDR3 residues: CASSLSGGRTEAFF. CDR3 nucleotides: TGCGCCAGCAGCTTGTCCGGGGGAAGGACTGAAGCTTTCTTT.

In DNA, the CDR3 is TGTGCCAGTAGTATCCAAGGGTCAACTAATGAAAAACTGTTTTTT. It encodes CASSIQGSTNEKLFF. The chain combines TRBV19 with TRBJ1-4; D remains unclear. CDR3 length equals 15 residues. V was cut by 3 bases and J by 0 bases, with 8 bases left in between. CDR1 and CDR2 (germline): LNHDA, SQIVND (reference sequence).

The chain combines TRBV12-3 or TRBV12-4 with TRBJ1-1; TRBD1 might be the D (5 bases). Trimming stripped 6 bases from V and 4 bases from J, with 12 bases between. There are 13 residues in the CDR3. CDR3 residues: CASRRERGTEAFF. CDR3 nucleotides: TGTGCCAGCAGACGGGAGAGGGGCACTGAAGCTTTCTTT.

The chain has TRBV3-1 (or the pseudogene TRBV3-2) and TRBJ1-6; TRBD1 might be the D (5 bases). The CDR3 is 13 amino acids. V was cut by 8 bases and J by 10 bases, with 15 bases left in between. Per germline, CDR1 LGHDT and CDR2 YNNKEL (reference sequence). CDR3 protein: CASGTDRQSPLHF. CDR3 bases: TGTGCCAGCGGTACCGACAGACAGTCACCCCTCCACTTT.

The CDR3 protein is CASSSRGGRNTEAFF. In DNA, the CDR3 is TGTGCCAGCAGCTCCCGGGGAGGGCGTAACACTGAAGCTTTCTTT. This chain links TRBV13 with TRBJ1-1; D remains unclear. V was trimmed by 4 bases and J by 2 bases, leaving 14 bases between them. The V gene's germline CDR1 is PRHDT and CDR2 FYEKMQ (reference sequence). The CDR3 has 15 amino acids.

This clone was counted only a few times. The chain recombines TRBV19 with TRBJ1-2; D gene uncertain. CDR1 is LNHDA, CDR2 SQIVND, per germline (reference sequence). Trimming cost V 5 bases and J 8 bases, with 12 bases left between them. The CDR3 spans 12 residues. The CDR3 is CASSVGVRGYTF. CDR3 coding DNA: TGTGCCAGTAGTGTCGGGGTTAGAGGCTACACCTTC.

This clone was counted a few times. The chain employs TRBV19 and TRBJ2-2; D unclear. Trimming left V 8 bases short and J 1 base short, with 11 bases between. Germline assignment: CDR1 LNHDA and CDR2 SQIVND (reference sequence). The CDR3 length is 14 residues. CDR3 nucleotide sequence: TGTGCCAGTCTACCCGGTGTGAACACCGGGGAGCTGTTTTTT. This encodes CASLPGVNTGELFF.

The chain is built from TRBV7-9 and TRBJ2-7, with 11 positions matching TRBD2. CDR3 length equals 15 residues. J was trimmed by 2 bases and V by 4 bases; bases with no gene match: 4. Germline V gene lookup returns CDR1 SEHNR and CDR2 FQNEAQ (reference sequence). Here the CDR3 reads CASSSGLAGAYEQYF. CDR3 nucleotides: TGTGCCAGCAGCTCCGGACTAGCGGGTGCCTACGAGCAGTACTTC.

This chain joins TRBV5-6 and TRBJ2-3; D unresolved. CDR3 length: 11 amino acids. CDR1 SGHDT and CDR2 YYEEEE come from the germline V gene. With 5 bases removed from V and 7 bases from J, the gap between germline ends came to 8 bases. The CDR3 coding sequence is TGTGCCAGCAGTTTTAGATATACGCAGTATTTT. Amino acids: CASSFRYTQYF.

CDR3 DNA: TGTGCCAGCACCTCGCAGGTGAACACTGAAGCTTTCTTT. It codes for CASTSQVNTEAFF. The rearrangement joins TRBV28 to TRBJ1-1; D gene uncertain. CDR3 length: 13 residues. CDR1 MDHEN and CDR2 SYDVKM come from the germline V gene. V gave up 7 bases and J gave up 0 bases, with 9 bases separating them.

The rearrangement uses TRBV30 and TRBJ1-2; no clear D gene. CDR1 is GTSNPN and CDR2 is SVGIG in the germline V gene (reference sequence). The CDR3 is 14 amino acids. V lost 1 base and J 1 base, leaving 10 bases between the germline ends. The CDR3 coding sequence is TGTGCCTGGAGTGGGGTGCCGGATAACTATGGCTACACCTTC. This codes for CAWSGVPDNYGYTF.

The chain links TRBV6-5 to TRBJ2-7; D is uncertain. The V gene's germline CDR1 is MNHEY and CDR2 SVGAGI. The CDR3 is 12 residues long. V lost 8 bases and J 3 bases, leaving 11 bases between the germline ends. The CDR3 here is CASGAIRYEQYF. In DNA, the CDR3 is TGTGCCAGCGGCGCAATCCGCTACGAGCAGTACTTC.

The CDR3 here is CASSYRTRRHTDTQYF. CDR3 nucleotides: TGTGCCAGCAGTTACCGTACTAGAAGACACACAGATACGCAGTATTTT. The genes are TRBV6-5 and TRBJ2-3; D may be TRBD2 (5 bases). The CDR3 spans 16 residues. Per the germline V gene, CDR1 is MNHEY and CDR2 is SVGAGI. Trimming took off 2 bases at V and 2 bases at J, with 14 bases between the two ends.

This chain links TRBV6-5 with TRBJ1-2; no reliable D call. CDR1 is MNHEY, CDR2 SVGAGI, per germline. There are 16 residues in the CDR3. The ends were cut back, 2 bases at V and 2 bases at J, with 15 bases in the middle. The DNA of the CDR3 is TGTGCCAGCAGTTACAAGGGCGCCGCACCGAACTATGGCTACACCTTC. Protein product: CASSYKGAAPNYGYTF.

The V and J genes are TRBV7-8 and TRBJ2-1; the D is unclear. The CDR3 is 13 amino acids. V was trimmed by 5 bases and J by 0 bases, leaving 5 bases between them. In germline, CDR1 is SGHVS, CDR2 FQNEAQ. The CDR3 is CASSPSSYNEQFF. The CDR3, as DNA: TGTGCCAGCAGCCCGAGCTCCTACAATGAGCAGTTCTTC.

The V call is TRBV4-2, the J call TRBJ1-2; D possibly corresponds to TRBD1 (6 bases). Between the trimmed V and J ends, which lost 2 bases and 6 bases, there was a span of 16 bases. The germline gives CDR1 LGHNA, CDR2 YNFKEQ. The length of the CDR3 is 15 residues. The CDR3 here is CASSQLDQGSHGYTF. DNA for the CDR3: TGTGCCAGCAGCCAACTGGACCAGGGGTCTCATGGCTACACCTTC.

The chain carries TRBV29-1 and TRBJ2-3; 8 bases map to TRBD1. V lost 6 bases to trimming and J lost 4 bases; unmatched junction nucleotides: 6. The CDR3 covers 13 residues. Germline-derived CDR1 and CDR2 are SQVTM and ANQGSEA. In nucleotides, the CDR3 is TGCAGCGTCAGGGGGCGAGTGGCAGATACGCAGTATTTT. Translating it yields CSVRGRVADTQYF.

This chain joins TRBV6-2 or TRBV6-3 and TRBJ2-7; a possible D gene is TRBD1 (5 bases). The V and J ends lost 6 bases and 7 bases respectively, with 13 bases between them. This CDR3 region has 12 residues. From germline, CDR1 is MNHEY and CDR2 SVGEGT. The CDR3 bases are TGTGCCAGCAGCTTGGACACGAGGGAGCAGTACTTC. It translates to CASSLDTREQYF.

The CDR3 spells CASSQEGLAGEDEQYF. In DNA, the CDR3 is TGTGCCAGCAGCCAAGAAGGGCTAGCGGGAGAAGACGAGCAGTACTTC. The gene calls are TRBV4-2 and TRBJ2-7, with TRBD2 matching over 10 bases. CDR1 and CDR2 from the germline V gene are LGHNA and YNFKEQ. The CDR3 runs 16 residues. Trimming removed 0 bases from V and 5 bases from J; junction bases left unmatched: 7.

The rearrangement links TRBV5-6 to TRBJ2-3; D unclear. The V end lost 4 bases, the J end lost 3 bases, and 9 bases lay between the germline ends. This CDR3 is 13 amino acids long. Germline V lookup: CDR1 SGHDT, CDR2 YYEEEE. The CDR3 protein is CASSPIGTDTQYF. The CDR3 DNA is TGTGCCAGCAGCCCGATAGGTACAGATACGCAGTATTTT.

This clone was seen a few times. The J gene is TRBJ1-6, the V gene TRBV6-5; the D gene is possibly TRBD1 (6 bases). V dropped 7 bases and J dropped 10 bases, with 17 bases sitting between them. Germline lookup yields CDR1 MNHEY and CDR2 SVGAGI. This CDR3 is built from 14 residues. CDR3 in amino acids: CASTHTGLGSPLHF. Written as DNA, the CDR3 is TGTGCCAGCACGCACACAGGGCTCGGCTCACCCCTCCACTTT.

This chain joins TRBV21-1 and TRBJ1-4; the D segment call TRBD1 is taken from the table without a DNA check. TRBV21-1 is annotated as a pseudogene. This CDR3 has 16 residues. CDR3 DNA: TGTGCCAGCAGCAAAGACAACAGGGGGCATTGTGAAAAACTGTTTTTT. Protein: CASSKDNRGHCEKLFF.

This chain links TRBV19 with TRBJ1-3; no clear D. The germline CDR1 and CDR2 sequences are LNHDA and SQIVND (reference sequence). V lost 3 bases and J lost 0, with 6 bases in between. There are 14 residues in the CDR3. CDR3 sequence: CASSIGSSGNTIYF. As DNA, the CDR3 is TGTGCCAGTAGTATTGGTAGCTCTGGAAACACCATATATTTT.

A note on this clone: A junction end diverges from the germline sequence, so it may reflect a read error. The chain uses TRBV7-7 and TRBJ2-1, with D possibly TRBD1 on 6 matching bases. Germline lookup yields CDR1 SSHAT and CDR2 FNYEAQ (reference sequence). CDR3 length: 13 residues. The CDR3 DNA is TGTGCTAGCAGCTTAGATCTCCCGGGACAAAAGTTCTTC. Translated: CASSLDLPGQKFF.

The V and J genes are TRBV5-1 and TRBJ2-1, with no clear D. Germline V gives CDR1 SGHRS, CDR2 YFSETQ. The CDR3 consists of 14 residues. Trimming shortened V by 1 base and J by 6 bases, and 11 bases separated the two germline ends. CDR3 loop: CASSLYRRPNEQFF. The CDR3 nucleotides are TGCGCCAGCAGCTTGTATCGCAGACCCAATGAGCAGTTCTTC. The complete variable domain, with remaining parts taken from reference TRBV5-1 and TRBJ2-1, reads KAGVTQTPRYLIKTRGQQVTLSCSPISGHRSVSWYQQTPGQGLQFLFEYFSETQRNKGNFPGRFSGRQFSNSRSEMNVSTLELGDSALYLCASSLYRRPNEQFFGPGTRLTVL.